The clone carrying this T cell receptor beta chain was detected many times. Its antigen is unidentified. This entry is derived from a study of T cells in Graves' hyperthyroidism and ophthalmopathy. At the level of the study: At the time of initial diagnosis and before any treatment, peripheral blood was collected.

Broader study findings: Most expanded thyroid clonotypes above 0.001 recurred in blood. The model made its ophthalmopathy prediction, and onset followed a median approximately six months later.

The study left out patients who had uncontrolled infection, other autoimmune disease, pregnancy or lactation. RNA transcripts provided the source from which TCR beta CDR3 regions were amplified. The TCR CDR3 first-round RT-PCR relied on the HTBI primer set. TCRdb reprocessed the multiplex PCR reads with MiXCR, giving one entry per CDR3 protein. The sample contains over 350,000 distinct CDR3 sequences, about a fifth of which appear only once. After removal of 4 bases from V and 7 bases from J, the junction contained 6 bases not matched to a gene. Germline loops: CDR1 MDHEN, CDR2 SYDVKM. This CDR3 is built from 15 residues.

The receptor comes from a man between 18 and 35 years old with Graves' ophthalmopathy. The chain recombines TRBV28 with TRBJ2-1, with 11 bases aligning to TRBD2. Sequenced sample: blood. CDR3: CASSSASGGLNEQFF. CDR3 DNA sequence: TGTGCCAGCAGTTCTGCTAGCGGGGGGCTTAATGAGCAGTTCTTC.